Following are 22 T cell receptor beta chains from one sample sequenced in a study of cytomegalovirus exposure and HLA in healthy donors. PCR was performed using 60 Vbeta and 13 Jbeta primers. Profiling relied on immunoSEQ multiplex PCR, and the TCRdb table lists in-frame clones only, not all of them. This table holds about 160,000 clones, more than 65% found once. Source material: PBMCs. These receptors were collected from a man aged 25 to 40 in good health and CMV-seronegative.

This clone has just a few counts. The genes are TRBV29-1 and TRBJ2-7, with 7 bases fitting TRBD1. The CDR3 is 15 residues long. After removal of 4 bases from V and 1 base from J, the junction contained 10 bases not matched to a gene. The germline V gene encodes CDR1 SQVTM and CDR2 ANQGSEA. The CDR3 DNA sequence: TGCAGCGTTGTAACCCCGGGACAGCCTTCCTACGAGCAGTACTTC. This encodes CSVVTPGQPSYEQYF.

The V gene is TRBV27, the J gene TRBJ2-7, with D unresolved. V lost 3 bases to trimming and J lost 1 base, with 7 bases between them. The CDR3 totals 13 residues. Germline V gives CDR1 MNHEY, CDR2 SMNVEV (reference sequence). The CDR3 loop reads CASSFSPSYEQYF. The CDR3 nucleotides are TGTGCCAGCAGTTTTTCCCCTTCCTACGAGCAGTACTTC.

The chain links TRBV19 to TRBJ1-5; possible D gene TRBD1, 5 bases. Trimming stripped 7 bases from V and 4 bases from J, with 11 bases between. The CDR3 is 13 residues long. Germline CDR1 reads LNHDA; CDR2 reads SQIVND (reference sequence). In DNA form, the CDR3 reads TGTGCCAGTAAACTGGGGGGTAATCAGCCCCAGCATTTT. Translation gives CASKLGGNQPQHF.

This clone was seen more than once but under ten times. The CDR3 DNA sequence: TGTGCCAGCAGTGGTAGCGGGAGTATTCACGAGCAGTACTTC. Its translation is CASSGSGSIHEQYF. The chain couples TRBV25-1 to TRBJ2-7; TRBD2 matches 9 bases. Germline V gene lookup returns CDR1 MGHDK and CDR2 SYGVNS. With 4 bases clipped from V and 5 bases from J, the junction kept 6 bases outside the gene matches. The CDR3 is 14 amino acids.

This clone appeared a single time. The CDR3 nucleotides read TGCGCCAGCAGCTTAGGGGGAGGGTCCTACGAGCAGTACTTC. Protein product: CASSLGGGSYEQYF. The V call is TRBV5-1, the J call TRBJ2-7; D possibly corresponds to TRBD2 (7 bases). The CDR3 is 14 residues long. Per the germline V gene, CDR1 is SGHRS and CDR2 is YFSETQ. Trimming shortened V by 2 bases and J by 1 base, and 10 bases separated the two germline ends.

This chain links TRBV6-5 with TRBJ1-1; TRBD1 matches 10 bases. Trimming cost V 8 bases and J 2 bases; bases outside gene matches: 8. This CDR3 has 15 residues. Germline V lookup: CDR1 MNHEY, CDR2 SVGAGI. The DNA for the CDR3 is TGTGCCAGCCGCCGGGACAGGGGCATCAACACTGAAGCTTTCTTT. This sequence encodes CASRRDRGINTEAFF.

This chain uses TRBV9 with TRBJ2-7; D gene uncertain. The CDR3 spans 14 residues. Germline V gives CDR1 SGDLS, CDR2 YYNGEE. V lost 0 bases and J 0 bases, leaving 7 bases between the germline ends. CDR3 DNA: TGTGCCAGCAGCGTAGGGGCTACCTCCTACGAGCAGTACTTC. Protein: CASSVGATSYEQYF.

This chain uses TRBV12-5 with TRBJ2-3, with 7 bases aligning to TRBD2. The V and J ends lost 4 bases and 2 bases, in that order; junction bases with no gene match: 6. CDR3 length equals 15 residues. Germline values: CDR1 LGHNT, CDR2 FRNRAP. The DNA of the CDR3 is TGTGCTAGTGGTTCGGGGGAGGGCCCCACAGATACGCAGTATTTT. Amino acids: CASGSGEGPTDTQYF.

The gene calls are TRBV19 and TRBJ2-1; 9 bases are a match to TRBD1. The V gene end was trimmed by 6 bases and the J gene end by 9 bases; junction bases not matched to a gene: 9. CDR1 and CDR2 (germline): LNHDA, SQIVND (reference sequence). The CDR3 spans 14 residues. DNA for the CDR3: TGTGCCAGTAGAAAACAGGGGGCTGTAGGTGAGCAGTTCTTC. It yields the protein CASRKQGAVGEQFF.

The CDR3 DNA reads as TGTGCCAGCAGCCTCGCTGGGGGCGCCGGTGAAAAACTGTTTTTT. Its translation: CASSLAGGAGEKLFF. V and J are TRBV13 and TRBJ1-4; tentatively, D is TRBD1 (6 bases). The V and J ends lost 5 bases and 7 bases respectively, with 17 bases between them. Germline loops: CDR1 PRHDT, CDR2 FYEKMQ (reference sequence). CDR3 size: 15 residues.

The rearrangement joins TRBV7-9 to TRBJ1-3; 11 bases match TRBD1. Trimming cost V 5 bases and J 3 bases; bases outside gene matches: 3. The CDR3 has 15 amino acids. From germline, CDR1 is SEHNR and CDR2 FQNEAQ (reference sequence). The CDR3 is CASSGQGALGNTIYF. The CDR3 region has the DNA TGTGCCAGCAGCGGACAGGGGGCCCTTGGAAACACCATATATTTT.

The chain uses TRBV12-5 and TRBJ1-2; a possible D gene is TRBD1 (5 bases). The ends were cut back, 3 bases at V and 4 bases at J, with 6 bases in the middle. Germline V CDR1 and CDR2: LGHNT, FRNRAP. The CDR3 loop spans 12 amino acids. CDR3 nucleotide sequence: TGTGCTAGTGGTTTCGGGGGCTATGGCTACACCTTC. Translated: CASGFGGYGYTF.

This rearrangement joins TRBV29-1 to TRBJ2-3; the match to TRBD1 covers 9 bases. Unmatched junction bases numbered 1, after V lost 3 bases and J lost 3 bases. The germline gives CDR1 SQVTM, CDR2 ANQGSEA. This CDR3 comprises 13 residues. The CDR3 DNA is TGCAGCGTTGATGGGACAGGGACAGATACGCAGTATTTT. It encodes CSVDGTGTDTQYF.

This clone was observed a few times. This chain links TRBV6-5 with TRBJ1-6, with a weak D call TRBD1 (5 bases). Trimming left V 5 bases short and J 9 bases short, with 14 bases between. The CDR3 runs to 14 residues. The germline gives CDR1 MNHEY, CDR2 SVGAGI. For the CDR3, the DNA is TGTGCCAGCAGTACGAATTCGGGGGGTTCACCCCTCCACTTT. As protein: CASSTNSGGSPLHF.

This clone was recorded once. The V call is TRBV7-9, the J call TRBJ2-3; D may be TRBD2 (5 bases). This CDR3 has 18 amino acids. Trimming removed 5 bases at V and 4 bases at J, with 25 bases between. CDR1 SEHNR and CDR2 FQNEAQ come from the germline V gene (reference sequence). CDR3 region: CASSPDWINGVSADTQYF. In nucleotides, the CDR3 is TGTGCCAGCAGCCCAGACTGGATCAATGGCGTTAGCGCAGATACGCAGTATTTT.

This chain joins TRBV19 and TRBJ2-3; TRBD2 agrees at 11 bases. The germline CDR1 and CDR2 sequences are LNHDA and SQIVND (reference sequence). V trimming: 1 base; J trimming: 3 bases; junction bases outside the gene matches: 3. The CDR3 consists of 16 residues. CDR3 bases: TGTGCCAGTAGTATAGCTAGCGGGGGGCCTACAGATACGCAGTATTTT. Translation gives CASSIASGGPTDTQYF.

This clone was picked up a small number of times. The V call is TRBV7-9, the J call TRBJ2-3; 7 bases line up with TRBD2. Trimming removed 1 base from V and 3 bases from J; junction bases left unmatched: 7. Germline CDR1 and CDR2: SEHNR and FQNEAQ (reference sequence). The CDR3 extends over 16 amino acids. CDR3: CASSLDVAGVTDTQYF. The CDR3 DNA follows: TGTGCCAGCAGCTTAGACGTGGCGGGGGTTACAGATACGCAGTATTTT.

The rearrangement uses TRBV4-3 and TRBJ1-3; TRBD1 might be the D (5 bases). The CDR3 totals 16 residues. V was shortened by 0 bases and J by 8 bases, with 17 bases between the two germline ends. The germline V gene has CDR1 LGHNA and CDR2 YSLEER. CDR3 sequence (DNA): TGCGCCAGCAGCCAAGATATGGGGGGGATGGAGGACACCATATATTTT. Its protein product is CASSQDMGGMEDTIYF.

This sequence joins TRBV7-8 and TRBJ2-1; 9 bases line up with TRBD2. Germline CDR1 reads SGHVS; CDR2 reads FQNEAQ. Unmatched junction bases numbered 4, after V lost 0 bases and J lost 7 bases. This CDR3 is 15 amino acids long. The CDR3 nucleotides read TGTGCCAGCAGCTTAGCTAGCGGGAGAGTGAATGAGCAGTTCTTC. This codes for CASSLASGRVNEQFF.

V usage is TRBV18 and J usage is TRBJ2-5, with D possibly being TRBD1 (5 bases). The germline V and J ends were trimmed by 6 bases and 1 base, with 12 bases remaining between them. The CDR3 consists of 14 residues. Germline assignment: CDR1 KGHSH and CDR2 LQKENI. DNA of the CDR3: TGTGCCAGCTCTCCAACAGGTTCCCAAGAGACCCAGTACTTC. Translation gives CASSPTGSQETQYF.

V is TRBV13 and J is TRBJ2-1; 7 bases line up with TRBD2. The junction had 8 bases not matched to a gene; V was cut back by 5 bases and J by 4 bases. Per germline, CDR1 PRHDT and CDR2 FYEKMQ (reference sequence). The CDR3 loop spans 15 amino acids. This chain's CDR3 is CASSRPLAAYNEQFF. CDR3 coding DNA: TGTGCCAGCAGCCGGCCTCTAGCGGCTTACAATGAGCAGTTCTTC.

This clone occurred a few times. The rearrangement links TRBV9 to TRBJ2-1; 8 bases map to TRBD2. V shed 1 base, J shed 10 bases, and the junction held 7 bases outside the gene matches. The germline V gene encodes CDR1 SGDLS and CDR2 YYNGEE. The CDR3 has 14 amino acids. CDR3 nucleotide sequence: TGTGCCAGCAGCGTACCCCCCAGCGGGGGCGAGCAGTTCTTC. This gives the protein CASSVPPSGGEQFF.